The clone carrying this T cell receptor beta chain has more than one count but fewer than ten. CDR1 and CDR2 (germline): SNHLY, FYNNEI. The CDR3 runs 12 residues. Trimming took off 4 bases at V and 7 bases at J, with 8 bases between the two ends. The sample belongs to a study of blood T cell repertoires in COVID-19. Study context: Spain, Italy and the United States supplied samples that represented acute and convalescent COVID-19. PBMCs, B-cell-depleted T cells, or T cells provided the cDNA or gDNA that made up the material.

In the original processing: Reference gene primer amplification yielded estimated nucleated cell counts. The method was immunoSEQ multiplex PCR; TCRdb's version includes in-frame clones alone and lacks a portion of them. D and trimming were read from the DNA, whereas the V and J calls and clone size are those reported in that table. This sample carries roughly 110,000 clones, 75% to 95% of them seen once, and the ten largest clones take approximately 1.3%. This TCR came from a woman aged 25 to 39 with acute or convalescent COVID-19. Sequenced material: peripheral blood. The chain employs TRBV2 and TRBJ1-5; D not resolved. The CDR3 protein is CASSGDIQPQHF. The CDR3 nucleotides are TGTGCCAGCAGTGGCGACATCCAGCCCCAGCATTTT. The variable domain in full, completed from reference TRBV2 and TRBJ1-5, reads EPEVTQTPSHQVTQMGQEVILRCVPISNHLYFYWYRQILGQKVEFLVSFYNNEISEKSEIFDDQFSVERPDGSNFTLKIRSTKLEDSAMYFCASSGDIQPQHFGDGTRLSIL.